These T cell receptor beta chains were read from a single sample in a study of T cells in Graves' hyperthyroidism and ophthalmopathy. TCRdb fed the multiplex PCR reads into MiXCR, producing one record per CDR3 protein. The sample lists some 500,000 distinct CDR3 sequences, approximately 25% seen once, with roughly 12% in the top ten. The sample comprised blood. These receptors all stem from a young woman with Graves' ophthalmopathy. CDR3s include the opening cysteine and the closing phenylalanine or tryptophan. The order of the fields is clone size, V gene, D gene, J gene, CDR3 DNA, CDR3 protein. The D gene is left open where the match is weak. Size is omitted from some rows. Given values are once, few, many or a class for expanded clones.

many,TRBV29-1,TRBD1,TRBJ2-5,TGCAGCGTACAGGGGGGACAAGAGACCCAGTACTTC,CSVQGGQETQYF
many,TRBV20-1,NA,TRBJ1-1,TGCAGTGCTAGAGTTGGAGGGGCTCGGACTGAAGCTTTCTTT,CSARVGGARTEAFF
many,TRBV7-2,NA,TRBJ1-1,TGTGCCAGCAGCTCGGAGGCTTTCTTT,CASSSEAFF
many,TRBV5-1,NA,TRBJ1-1,TGCGCCAGCAGCTTGACCCAAAAGGCCGAAGCTTTCTTT,CASSLTQKAEAFF
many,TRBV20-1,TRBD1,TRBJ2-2,TGCAGTGCCGGGACAGCGAACACCGGGGAGCTGTTTTTT,CSAGTANTGELFF
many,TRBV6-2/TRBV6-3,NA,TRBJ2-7,TGTGCCAGCCGAACAGGGTTCTCCTACGAGCAGTACTTC,CASRTGFSYEQYF
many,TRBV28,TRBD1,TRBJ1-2,TGTGCCAGCAGTTTGGACAGGGTCGGCTACACCTTC,CASSLDRVGYTF
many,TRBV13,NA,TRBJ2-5,TGTGCCAGCAGCTTTAAAGCGCGGGAGACCCAGTACTTC,CASSFKARETQYF
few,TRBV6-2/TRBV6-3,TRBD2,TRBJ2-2,TGTGCCAGCAGTTACACCCTTGGGGGGGGGGGTCACACCGTGGAGCTGTTTTTT,CASSYTLGGGGHTVELFF
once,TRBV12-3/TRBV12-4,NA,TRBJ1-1,TGTGCCAGCACTTCAGGGAATACGAACACTGAAGCTTTCTTT,CASTSGNTNTEAFF
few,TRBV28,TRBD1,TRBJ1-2,TGTGCCAGCAGTTCTAGGACAGGGCGCTATGGCTACACCTTC,CASSSRTGRYGYTF
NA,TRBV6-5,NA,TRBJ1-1,TGTGCCAGCAGCTACCCCGGGTGGGAAGCTTTCTTT,CASSYPGWEAFF
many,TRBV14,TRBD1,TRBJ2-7,TGTGCCAGCAGCCGAACCGGACAGGGCTACGAGCAGTACTTC,CASSRTGQGYEQYF
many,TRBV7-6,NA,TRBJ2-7,TGTGCCAGCAGCTTGTGGCCACAGGGTTCTTACGAGCAGTGCTTC,CASSLWPQGSYEQCF
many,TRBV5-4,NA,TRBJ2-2,TGTGTCAGCAGCTTGGCGGGCGGCAGAGCAAGACCCCTAAACACCGGGGAGCTGTTTTTT,CVSSLAGGRARPLNTGELFF
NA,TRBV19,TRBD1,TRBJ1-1,TGTGCCAGTACCAGAAAGACCCGGACAGGCAGCATGAACACTGAAGCTTTCTTT,CASTRKTRTGSMNTEAFF
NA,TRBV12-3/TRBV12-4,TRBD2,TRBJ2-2,TGTGCCAGCAGCCCGGGACTAGCGGGAGGCGGGACCGGGGAGCTGTTTTTT,CASSPGLAGGGTGELFF
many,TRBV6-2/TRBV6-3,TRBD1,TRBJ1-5,TGTGCCAGCAGGCACCACCGGGACAGGGCCTTTACGCGTCATCAGCCCCAGCATTTT,CASRHHRDRAFTRHQPQHF
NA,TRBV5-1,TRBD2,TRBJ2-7,TGCGCCAGCAGCCTAGGGACTAGCGGGACCTACTACGAGCAGTACTTC,CASSLGTSGTYYEQYF
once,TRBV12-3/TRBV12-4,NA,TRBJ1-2,TGTGCCAGCAGGTTCAGGGCGGACTATGGCTACACCTTC,CASRFRADYGYTF
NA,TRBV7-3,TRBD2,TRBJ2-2,TGTGCCAGCAGCTTAATTGGGACTAGCGGGGCGAACACCGGGGAGCTGTTTTTT,CASSLIGTSGANTGELFF
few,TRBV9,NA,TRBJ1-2,TGTGCCAGCAGCGCGGCAGGACAGCTCTATGGCTACACCTTC,CASSAAGQLYGYTF
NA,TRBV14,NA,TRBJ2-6,TGTGCCAGCAGCCAAGATGCTGTAGCCGTCCTGACTTTC,CASSQDAVAVLTF
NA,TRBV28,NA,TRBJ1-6,TGTGCCAGCAGTCCGTCGGACAGCTCCTACTCCTATAATTCACCCCTCCACTTT,CASSPSDSSYSYNSPLHF
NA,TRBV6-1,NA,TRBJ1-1,TGTGCCAGCAGTGAAGGAGCGGCCGGGGAGACTGAAGCTTTCTTT,CASSEGAAGETEAFF
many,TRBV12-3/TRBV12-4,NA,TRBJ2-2,TGTGCCAGCAGTTGGCAGATTACCGGGGAGCTGTTTTTT,CASSWQITGELFF
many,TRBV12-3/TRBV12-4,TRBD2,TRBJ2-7,TGTGCCAGCAGTCCCGGTCCTCGGGGGGTCGAGCAGTACTTC,CASSPGPRGVEQYF
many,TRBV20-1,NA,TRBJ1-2,TGCAGTGCTAGCTGGAGGGAGCTTACTTCCTATGGCTACACCTTC,CSASWRELTSYGYTF
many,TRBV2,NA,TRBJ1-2,TGTGCCAGCAGTGTAGAACAGGGACGTGGCTACACCTTC,CASSVEQGRGYTF
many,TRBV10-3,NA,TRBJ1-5,TGTGCCATCAGTGAGCAGAGGGGATCGAGCAATCAGCCCCAGCATTTT,CAISEQRGSSNQPQHF
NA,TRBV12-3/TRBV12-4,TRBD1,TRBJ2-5,TGTGCCAGCAGTTTACCCAGGGGGCGCGGGGAGACCCAGTACTTC,CASSLPRGRGETQYF
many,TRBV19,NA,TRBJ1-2,TGTGCCAGTAGTATCTCCCAGGGAACCTATGGCTACACCTTC,CASSISQGTYGYTF
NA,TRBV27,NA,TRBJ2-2,TGTGCCAGCAGTCTAAGGACCCGTGCGGCCACCGGGGAGCTGTTTTTT,CASSLRTRAATGELFF
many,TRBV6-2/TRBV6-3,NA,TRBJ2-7,TGTGCCAGCAGTTACCTGGGAATATACGAGCAGTACTTC,CASSYLGIYEQYF
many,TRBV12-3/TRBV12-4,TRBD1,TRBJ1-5,TGTGCCAGCAGTCCTCGGGACAGGGAGAGCAATCAGCCCCAGCATTTT,CASSPRDRESNQPQHF
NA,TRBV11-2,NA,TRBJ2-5,TGTGCCAGCAGCTTAGAGGTCATAGAGACCCAGTACTTC,CASSLEVIETQYF
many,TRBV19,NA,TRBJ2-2,TGTGCCAGTAGTATTGTGGCCGGGGAGCTGTTTTTT,CASSIVAGELFF
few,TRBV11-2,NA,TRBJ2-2,TGTGCCAGCAGCCCTCCAGGGGCAGGGCTCGTCGGGGAGCTGTTTTTT,CASSPPGAGLVGELFF
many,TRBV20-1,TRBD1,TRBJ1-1,TGCAGTGCTGGACAGGGATCGGACACTGAAGCTTTCTTT,CSAGQGSDTEAFF
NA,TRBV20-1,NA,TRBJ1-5,TGCAGTGCTAGAGAGGATAGCAATCAGCCCCAGCATTTT,CSAREDSNQPQHF
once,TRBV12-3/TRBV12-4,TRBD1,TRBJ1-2,TGTGCCAGCACCCGGACAGGCAGGGCCTATGGCTACACCTTC,CASTRTGRAYGYTF
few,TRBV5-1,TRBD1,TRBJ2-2,TGCGCCAGCAGCTTGTCTAGGGGGCTAATGAACACCGGGGAGCTGTTTTTT,CASSLSRGLMNTGELFF
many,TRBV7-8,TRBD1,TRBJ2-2,TGTGCCAGCAGCCCCCCCCAGGGACAGAGCGCCGGGGAGCTGTTTTTT,CASSPPQGQSAGELFF
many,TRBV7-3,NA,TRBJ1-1,TGTGCCAGCAGCCCAGCCAACACTGAAGCTTTCTTT,CASSPANTEAFF
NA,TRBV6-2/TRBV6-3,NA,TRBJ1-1,TGTGCCAGCAGCGCTCTACAGGGTTTAGACACTGAAGCTTTCTTT,CASSALQGLDTEAFF
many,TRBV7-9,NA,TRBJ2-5,TGTGCCAGCAGCCCCGAAGGGAGTAGAGGGGAAGAGACCCAGTACTTC,CASSPEGSRGEETQYF
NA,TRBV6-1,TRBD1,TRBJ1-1,TGTGCCAGCAGTGAGGACAGGTTTGAAGCTTTCTTT,CASSEDRFEAFF
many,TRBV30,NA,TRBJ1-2,TGTGCCTGGTCAGGAGGGGACTATGGCTACACCTTC,CAWSGGDYGYTF
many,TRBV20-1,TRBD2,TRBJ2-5,TGCAGTGCTTACACCAGGACTAGCGGAAGGGAGGAGACCCAGTACTTC,CSAYTRTSGREETQYF
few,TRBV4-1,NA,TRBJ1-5,TGCGCCAGCAGCCTAACCGGTCCGTATAGCAATCAGCCCCAGCATTTT,CASSLTGPYSNQPQHF
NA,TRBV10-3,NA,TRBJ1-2,TGTGCCATCAGTGAATCAGGAGTCTATGGCTACACCTTC,CAISESGVYGYTF
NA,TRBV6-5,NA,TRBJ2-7,TGTGCCAGCAGTTACGGTGGGACACGCTCCTACGAGCAGTACTTC,CASSYGGTRSYEQYF
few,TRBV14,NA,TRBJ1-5,TGTGCCAGCGATGGGCCGAGGGAAGGCGGGTTTAGCAATCAGCCCCAGCATTTT,CASDGPREGGFSNQPQHF
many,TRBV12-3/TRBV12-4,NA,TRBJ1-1,TGTGCCAGCATCCGGGGGGGGTCTGAAGCTTTCTTT,CASIRGGSEAFF
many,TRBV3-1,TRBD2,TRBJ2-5,TGTGCCAGCAGCCGGGGACTAGCGGGCGAGGAGACCCAGTACTTC,CASSRGLAGEETQYF